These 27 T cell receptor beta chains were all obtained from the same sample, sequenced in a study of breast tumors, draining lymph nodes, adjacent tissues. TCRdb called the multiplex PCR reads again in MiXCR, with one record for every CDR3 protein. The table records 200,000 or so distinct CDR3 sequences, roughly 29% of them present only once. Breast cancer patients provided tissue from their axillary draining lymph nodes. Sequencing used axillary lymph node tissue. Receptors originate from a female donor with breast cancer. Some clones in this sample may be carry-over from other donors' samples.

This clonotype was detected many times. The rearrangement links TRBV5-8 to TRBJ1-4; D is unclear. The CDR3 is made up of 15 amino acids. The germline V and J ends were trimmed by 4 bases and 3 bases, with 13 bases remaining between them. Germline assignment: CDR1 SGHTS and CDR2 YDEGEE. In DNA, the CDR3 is TGTGCCAGCAGCGAACGGGAGATTGCTAATGAAAAACTGTTTTTT. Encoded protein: CASSEREIANEKLFF. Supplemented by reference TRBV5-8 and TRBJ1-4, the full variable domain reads EAGVTQSPTHLIKTRGQQATLRCSPISGHTSVYWYQQALGLGLQFLLWYDEGEERNRGNFPPRFSGRQFPNYSSELNVNALELEDSALYLCASSEREIANEKLFFGSGTQLSVL.

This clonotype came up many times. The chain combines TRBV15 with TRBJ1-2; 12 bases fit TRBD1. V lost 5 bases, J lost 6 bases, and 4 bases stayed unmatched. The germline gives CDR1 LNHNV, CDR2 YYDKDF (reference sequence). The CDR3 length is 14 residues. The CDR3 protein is CATSWDRGLDGYTF. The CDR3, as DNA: TGTGCCACCAGCTGGGACAGGGGGCTTGATGGCTACACCTTC.

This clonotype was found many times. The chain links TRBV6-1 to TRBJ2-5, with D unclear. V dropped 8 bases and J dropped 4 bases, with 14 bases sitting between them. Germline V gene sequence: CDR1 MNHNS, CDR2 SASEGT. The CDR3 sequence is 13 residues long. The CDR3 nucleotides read TGTGCCAGCGGGCAGACCAGGCGAGAGACCCAGTACTTC. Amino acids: CASGQTRRETQYF.

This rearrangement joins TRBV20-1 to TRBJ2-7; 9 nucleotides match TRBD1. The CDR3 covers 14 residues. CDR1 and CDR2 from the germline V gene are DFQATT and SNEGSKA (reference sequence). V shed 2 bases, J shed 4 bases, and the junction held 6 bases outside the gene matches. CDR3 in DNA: TGCAGTGCTAGACTACAGGGGGCGGGATACGAGCAGTACTTC. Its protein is CSARLQGAGYEQYF.

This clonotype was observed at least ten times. CDR3 sequence: CASSSQDREGEQYF. CDR3 coding DNA: TGCGCCAGCAGCTCCCAGGACAGGGAGGGCGAGCAGTACTTC. This sequence joins TRBV5-1 and TRBJ2-7, with a weak D call TRBD1 (8 bases). Trimming left V 3 bases short and J 6 bases short, with 16 bases between. The CDR3 has 14 residues. Germline values: CDR1 SGHRS, CDR2 YFSETQ.

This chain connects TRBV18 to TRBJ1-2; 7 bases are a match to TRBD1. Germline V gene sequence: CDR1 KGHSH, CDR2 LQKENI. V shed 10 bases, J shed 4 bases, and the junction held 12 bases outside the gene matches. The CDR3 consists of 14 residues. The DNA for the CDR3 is TGTGCCAAAGGGTTAGGGGGCGCGGGCTATGGCTACACCTTC. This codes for CAKGLGGAGYGYTF.

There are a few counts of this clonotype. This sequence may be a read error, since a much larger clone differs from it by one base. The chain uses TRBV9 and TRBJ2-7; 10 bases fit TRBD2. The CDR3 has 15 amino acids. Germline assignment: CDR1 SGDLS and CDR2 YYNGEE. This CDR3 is CASSVSAGGTGEQHF. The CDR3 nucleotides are TGTGCCAGCAGCGTCTCAGCGGGGGGGACGGGGGAGCAGCACTTC.

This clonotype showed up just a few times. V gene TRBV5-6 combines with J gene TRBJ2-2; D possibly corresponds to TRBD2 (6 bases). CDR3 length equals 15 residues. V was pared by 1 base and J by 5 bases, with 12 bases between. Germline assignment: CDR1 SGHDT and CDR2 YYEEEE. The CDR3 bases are TGTGCCAGCAGCTTGACAGCGGCGGGGACCGGGGAGCTGTTTTTT. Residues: CASSLTAAGTGELFF. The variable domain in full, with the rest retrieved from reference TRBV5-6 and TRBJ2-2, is DAGVTQSPTHLIKTRGQQVTLRCSPKSGHDTVSWYQQALGQGPQFIFQYYEEEERQRGNFPDRFSGHQFPNYSSELNVNALLLGDSALYLCASSLTAAGTGELFFGEGSRLTVL.

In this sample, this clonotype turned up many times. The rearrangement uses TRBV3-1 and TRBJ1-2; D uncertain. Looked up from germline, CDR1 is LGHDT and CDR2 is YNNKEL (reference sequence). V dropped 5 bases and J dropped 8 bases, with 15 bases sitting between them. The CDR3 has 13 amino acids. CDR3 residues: CASSAPGSAGYTF. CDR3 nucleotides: TGTGCCAGCAGCGCACCGGGCTCGGCGGGCTACACCTTC.

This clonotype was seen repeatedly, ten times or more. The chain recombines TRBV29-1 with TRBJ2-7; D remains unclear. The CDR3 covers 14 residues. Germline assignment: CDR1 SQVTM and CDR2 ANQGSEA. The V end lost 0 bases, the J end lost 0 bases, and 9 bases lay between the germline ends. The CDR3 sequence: CSVEDNEYSYEQYF. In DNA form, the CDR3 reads TGCAGCGTTGAAGATAACGAGTACTCCTACGAGCAGTACTTC.

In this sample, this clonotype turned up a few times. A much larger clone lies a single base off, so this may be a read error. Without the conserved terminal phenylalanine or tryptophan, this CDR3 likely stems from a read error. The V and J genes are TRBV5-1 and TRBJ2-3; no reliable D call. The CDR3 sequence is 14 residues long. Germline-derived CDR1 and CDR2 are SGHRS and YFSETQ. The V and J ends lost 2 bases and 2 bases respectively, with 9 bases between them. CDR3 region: CASSFTRNTDTQYS. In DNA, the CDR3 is TGCGCCAGCAGCTTTACACGGAACACAGATACGCAGTATTCT.

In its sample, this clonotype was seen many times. CDR3 sequence reads: CASSYTGLHEQFF. The CDR3 DNA reads as TGTGCCAGCAGCTACACAGGATTACATGAGCAGTTCTTC. The rearrangement links TRBV14 to TRBJ2-1; D is possibly TRBD1 (5 bases). The V gene's germline CDR1 is SGHDN and CDR2 FVKESK. The V end lost 5 bases, the J end lost 8 bases, and 13 bases lay between the germline ends. The CDR3 is 13 residues long.

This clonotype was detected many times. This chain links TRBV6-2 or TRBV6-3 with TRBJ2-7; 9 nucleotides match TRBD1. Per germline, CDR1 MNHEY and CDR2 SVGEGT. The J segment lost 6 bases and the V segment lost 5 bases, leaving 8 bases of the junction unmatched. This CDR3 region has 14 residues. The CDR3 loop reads CASSPGTGKREQYF. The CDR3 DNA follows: TGTGCCAGCAGTCCCGGGACAGGGAAACGCGAGCAGTACTTC.

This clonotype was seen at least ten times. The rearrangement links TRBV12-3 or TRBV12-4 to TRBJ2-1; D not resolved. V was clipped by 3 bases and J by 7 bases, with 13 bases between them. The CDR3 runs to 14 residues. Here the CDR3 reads CASSLGLDSNEQFF. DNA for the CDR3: TGTGCCAGCAGTTTGGGTCTAGACTCTAATGAGCAGTTCTTC.

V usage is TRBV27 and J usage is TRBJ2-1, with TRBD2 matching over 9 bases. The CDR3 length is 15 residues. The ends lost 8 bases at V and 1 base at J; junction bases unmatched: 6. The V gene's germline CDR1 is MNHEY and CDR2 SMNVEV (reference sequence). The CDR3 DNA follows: TGTGCCAGCCAGACTAGCGGAACTTCCTACAATGAGCAGTTCTTC. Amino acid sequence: CASQTSGTSYNEQFF.

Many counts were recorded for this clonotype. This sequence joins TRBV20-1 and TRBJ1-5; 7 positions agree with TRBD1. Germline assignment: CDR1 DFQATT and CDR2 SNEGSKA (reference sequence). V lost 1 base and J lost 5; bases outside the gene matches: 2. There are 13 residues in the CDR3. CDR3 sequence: CSARGQGYQPQHF. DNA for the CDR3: TGCAGTGCTAGAGGACAGGGCTATCAGCCCCAGCATTTT.

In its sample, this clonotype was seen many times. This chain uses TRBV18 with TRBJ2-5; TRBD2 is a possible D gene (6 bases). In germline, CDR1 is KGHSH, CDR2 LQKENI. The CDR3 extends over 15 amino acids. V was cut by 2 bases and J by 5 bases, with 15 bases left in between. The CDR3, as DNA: TGTGCCAGCTCACCAACCGGGACTCCTGGGGAGACCCAGTACTTC. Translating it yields CASSPTGTPGETQYF. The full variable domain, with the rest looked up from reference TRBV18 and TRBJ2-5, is NAGVMQNPRHLVRRRGQEARLRCSPMKGHSHVYWYRQLPEEGLKFMVYLQKENIIDESGMPKERFSAEFPKEGPSILRIQQVVRGDSAAYFCASSPTGTPGETQYFGPGTRLLVL.

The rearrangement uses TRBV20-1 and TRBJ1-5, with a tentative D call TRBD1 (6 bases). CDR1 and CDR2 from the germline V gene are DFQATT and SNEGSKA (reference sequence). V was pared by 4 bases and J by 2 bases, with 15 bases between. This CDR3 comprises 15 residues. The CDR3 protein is CSAIKQGRGNQPQHF. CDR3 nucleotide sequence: TGCAGTGCTATCAAACAGGGCCGCGGCAATCAGCCCCAGCATTTT.

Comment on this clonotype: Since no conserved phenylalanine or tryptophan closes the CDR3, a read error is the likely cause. This CDR3 reads CASSSGDRFHKQYY. CDR3 bases: TGTGCCAGCAGCTCGGGGGACAGGTTCCACAAGCAGTACTAC. The chain recombines TRBV5-6 with TRBJ2-7; 8 bases match TRBD1. V lost 3 bases and J lost 8; bases outside the gene matches: 10. The CDR3 extends over 14 amino acids. Germline lookup yields CDR1 SGHDT and CDR2 YYEEEE.

CDR3 amino acids: CASSLGSAGERTDTQYF. The CDR3 nucleotides are TGTGCCAGCAGCTTAGGTTCGGCAGGGGAGCGGACAGATACGCAGTATTTT. V and J are TRBV7-9 and TRBJ2-3, with D tentatively TRBD1 (6 bases). The ends were cut back, 1 base at V and 3 bases at J, with 17 bases in the middle. The CDR3 extends over 17 amino acids. Germline assignment: CDR1 SEHNR and CDR2 FQNEAQ (reference sequence).

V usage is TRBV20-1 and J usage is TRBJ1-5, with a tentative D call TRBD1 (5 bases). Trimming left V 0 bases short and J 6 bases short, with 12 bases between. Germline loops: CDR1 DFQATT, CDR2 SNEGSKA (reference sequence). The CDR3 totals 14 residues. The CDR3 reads CSARDQGRSQPQHF. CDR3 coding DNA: TGCAGTGCTAGAGATCAGGGAAGGTCTCAGCCCCAGCATTTT.

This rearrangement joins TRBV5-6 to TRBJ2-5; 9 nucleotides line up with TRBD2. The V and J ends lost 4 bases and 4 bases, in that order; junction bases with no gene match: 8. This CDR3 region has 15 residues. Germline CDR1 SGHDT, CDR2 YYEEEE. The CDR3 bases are TGTGCCAGCAGCCTAACTAGCGGGCAGGCAGAGACCCAGTACTTC. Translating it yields CASSLTSGQAETQYF.

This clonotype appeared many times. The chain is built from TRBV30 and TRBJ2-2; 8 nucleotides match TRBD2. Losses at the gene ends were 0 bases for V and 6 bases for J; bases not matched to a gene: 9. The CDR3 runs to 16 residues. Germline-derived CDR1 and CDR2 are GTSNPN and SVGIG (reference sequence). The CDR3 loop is CAWSVPGGSKPGELFF. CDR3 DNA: TGTGCCTGGAGTGTACCGGGAGGGAGTAAACCCGGGGAGCTGTTTTTT.

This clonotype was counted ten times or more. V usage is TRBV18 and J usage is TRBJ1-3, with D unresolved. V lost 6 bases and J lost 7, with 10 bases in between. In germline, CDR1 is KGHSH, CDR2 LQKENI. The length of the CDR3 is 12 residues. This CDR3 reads CASSEASNTIYF. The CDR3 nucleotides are TGTGCCAGCTCTGAAGCTTCGAACACCATATATTTT.

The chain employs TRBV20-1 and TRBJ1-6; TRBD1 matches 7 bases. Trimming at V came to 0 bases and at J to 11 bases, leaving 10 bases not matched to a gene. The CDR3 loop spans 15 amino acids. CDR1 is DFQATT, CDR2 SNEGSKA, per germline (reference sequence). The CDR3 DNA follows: TGCAGTGCTAGAGATCCATCCAGGGGGAATCCACCCCTCCACTTT. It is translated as CSARDPSRGNPPLHF.

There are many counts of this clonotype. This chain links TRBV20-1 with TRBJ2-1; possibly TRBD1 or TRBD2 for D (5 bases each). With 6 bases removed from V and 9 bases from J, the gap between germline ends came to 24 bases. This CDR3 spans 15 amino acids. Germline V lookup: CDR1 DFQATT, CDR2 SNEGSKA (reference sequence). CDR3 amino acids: CSARDGRLGSGEQFF. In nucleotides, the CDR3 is TGCAGTGCCCGGGACGGGCGTCTCGGTAGTGGTGAGCAGTTCTTC.

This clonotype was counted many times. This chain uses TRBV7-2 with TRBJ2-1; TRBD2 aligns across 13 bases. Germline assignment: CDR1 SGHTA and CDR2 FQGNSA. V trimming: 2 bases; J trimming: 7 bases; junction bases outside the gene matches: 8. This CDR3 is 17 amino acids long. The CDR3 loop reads CASSLTLTSGRANEQFF. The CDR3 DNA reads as TGTGCCAGCAGCTTAACCCTCACTAGCGGGAGGGCAAATGAGCAGTTCTTC.